This TCR beta chain was sequenced during a study of early stage breast cancer tumors. Overall study context: Seven or eight ER+/PR+/HER2- tumors were invasive ductal; four were invasive lobular.

Method: immunoSEQ multiplex PCR; TCRdb's copy keeps in-frame clones and lacks some. The data show 30,000 to 35,000 clones, almost 75% seen once. This clonotype originated in a person in their 40s with breast cancer. Input material: blood.

DNA for the CDR3: TGTGCCAGCAGCTTACTAGCGGGAGGCTCCAATGAGCAGTTCTTC. Amino acid sequence: CASSLLAGGSNEQFF. This rearrangement joins TRBV11-2 to TRBJ2-1; 11 bases are a match to TRBD2. The CDR3 has 15 amino acids. Germline V gene data show CDR1 as SGHAT and CDR2 as FQNNGV. Trimming took 2 bases from V and 6 from J; bases not matched to a gene: 3.